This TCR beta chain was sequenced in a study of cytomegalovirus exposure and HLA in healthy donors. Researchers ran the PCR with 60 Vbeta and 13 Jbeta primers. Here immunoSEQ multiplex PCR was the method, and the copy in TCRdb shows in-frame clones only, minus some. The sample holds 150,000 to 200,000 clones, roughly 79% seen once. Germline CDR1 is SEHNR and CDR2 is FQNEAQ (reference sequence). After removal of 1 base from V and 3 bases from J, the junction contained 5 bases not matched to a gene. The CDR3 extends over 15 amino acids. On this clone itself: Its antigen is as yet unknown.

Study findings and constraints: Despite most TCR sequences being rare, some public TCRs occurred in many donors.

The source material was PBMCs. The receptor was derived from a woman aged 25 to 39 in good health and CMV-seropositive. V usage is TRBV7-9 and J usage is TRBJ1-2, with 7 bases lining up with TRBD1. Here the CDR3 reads CASSLGAGTDYGYTF. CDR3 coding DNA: TGTGCCAGCAGCTTAGGCGCAGGGACAGACTATGGCTACACCTTC.